The clone carrying this TCR beta chain was seen at least ten times. Its target is unknown. Investigators profiled TCR beta VDJ and CDR3 from genomic DNA template. TCRdb reprocessed the reads with MiXCR, giving one entry per CDR3 protein. The table lists some 170,000 distinct CDR3 sequences, roughly 40% of them singletons, with 0.9% to 1.2% in the top ten. Per the germline V gene, CDR1 is SGHRS and CDR2 is YFSETQ. The CDR3 consists of 14 residues. V lost 4 bases, J lost 4 bases, and 15 bases lay in between. The sample belongs to a study of CD8+CD57+ T cells in acquired aplastic anemia. Study as a whole: Quantities of DNA derived from sorted CD4+ and CD8+ cells averaged around 3 ug. Healthy donors averaged approximately 9.9 million reads for CD4+ cells.

Whole-study results and caveats: Overlapping CD8+ CDR3 repertoires of patients and controls contained about 27 shared sequences.

The rearrangement joins TRBV5-1 to TRBJ2-7; a possible D gene is TRBD1 (6 bases). The sequenced sample was sorted CD4+, CD8+, or CD8+CD57+ T cells (not recorded which) from PBMCs. The sequence derives from a human donor in good health. DNA for the CDR3: TGCGCCAGCAGCCGAGGTTCAGGGGCGTACGAGCAGTACTTC. Its translation is CASSRGSGAYEQYF.